These 24 T cell receptor beta chains were all obtained from the same sample, sequenced in a study of T cell changes during pregnancy in multiple sclerosis. The table came from immunoSEQ multiplex PCR; TCRdb's copy has only in-frame clones and leaves some out. The sample includes approximately 53,000 clones, about nine tenths of them seen just once. The sample here was CD4+ T cells from peripheral blood mononuclear cells, taken after pregnancy. The receptors shown here come from a female donor in good health, enrolled as a control in a pregnancy study.

The chain couples TRBV6-5 to TRBJ1-1, with a possible D match to TRBD1 (5 bases). The CDR3 sequence is 12 residues long. The germline gives CDR1 MNHEY, CDR2 SVGAGI. Between the trimmed V and J ends, which lost 6 bases and 9 bases, there was a span of 14 bases. The CDR3 coding sequence is TGTGCCAGCAGCTTGCGGGGGTTTCAAGCTTTCTTT. The encoded protein is CASSLRGFQAFF.

The count of this clone is one. V and J are TRBV28 and TRBJ1-2, with D maybe TRBD1 (6 bases). V was cut by 8 bases and J by 0 bases, with 16 bases left in between. The germline V gene has CDR1 MDHEN and CDR2 SYDVKM. The CDR3 sequence is 15 residues long. CDR3 coding DNA: TGTGCCAGCGGCTCCCCAGGGGACCCTAACTATGGCTACACCTTC. Translating it yields CASGSPGDPNYGYTF.

The V call is TRBV16, the J call TRBJ1-2; a weak D match, TRBD1 (5 bases). V shed 7 bases and J shed 2 bases, with 11 bases lying between them. Germline CDR1 and CDR2: KGHSY and FQNENV. The CDR3 runs to 13 residues. CDR3 bases: TGTGCCAGCATCAAACGGGGGAACTATGGCTACACCTTC. Its protein is CASIKRGNYGYTF.

The chain couples TRBV19 to TRBJ1-2; TRBD1 matches 10 bases. After removal of 5 bases from V and 8 bases from J, the junction contained 8 bases not matched to a gene. CDR3 length: 14 amino acids. The germline V gene has CDR1 LNHDA and CDR2 SQIVND (reference sequence). DNA of the CDR3: TGTGCCAGTAGTGTGACAGGGGGCGCATACGGCTACACCTTC. It is translated as CASSVTGGAYGYTF.

With regard to this clone: A read error may produce the germline difference seen at one junction end. The CDR3 spells CASNLLASGRVEQYF. DNA for the CDR3: TGCGCCAGCAACTTGCTAGCTAGCGGGAGGGTTGAGCAGTACTTC. The chain is built from TRBV5-1 and TRBJ2-7; 12 bases line up with TRBD2. The CDR3 consists of 15 residues. The germline V gene has CDR1 SGHRS and CDR2 YFSETQ.

The chain is built from TRBV25-1 and TRBJ2-1; 7 nucleotides match TRBD2. Germline CDR1 is MGHDK and CDR2 is SYGVNS. The CDR3 length is 14 residues. J gave up 7 bases and V 5 bases, and 8 bases lay outside the gene matches. CDR3 residues: CASSSSGVGNEQFF. The CDR3 coding sequence is TGTGCCAGCAGTTCTAGCGGAGTGGGGAATGAGCAGTTCTTC.

This chain connects TRBV28 to TRBJ2-6; D perhaps matches TRBD2 (5 bases). Germline values: CDR1 MDHEN, CDR2 SYDVKM. This CDR3 comprises 17 residues. V was pared by 6 bases and J by 0 bases, with 15 bases between. The CDR3 DNA sequence: TGTGCCAGCAGACCCTTCCGGGGTCCCTCTGGGGCCAACGTCCTGACTTTC. Its translation is CASRPFRGPSGANVLTF. The complete variable domain, with remaining parts taken from reference TRBV28 and TRBJ2-6, reads DVKVTQSSRYLVKRTGEKVFLECVQDMDHENMFWYRQDPGLGLRLIYFSYDVKMKEKGDIPEGYSVSREKKERFSLILESASTNQTSMYLCASRPFRGPSGANVLTFGAGSRLTVL.

About this clone itself: It is likely a read error, because the conserved phenylalanine at the end of the CDR3 is missing. The DNA is left out, because the CDR3 cannot be placed on it with certainty; the CDR3 is given as TCRdb lists it. The genes are TRBV18 and TRBJ1-1; the D segment call TRBD1 is taken from the table without a DNA check. The CDR3 is 15 amino acids long, termini counted. Germline V lookup: CDR1 KGHSH, CDR2 LQKENI. The CDR3: CASSPGEYSGLRGWI.

The chain has TRBV19 and TRBJ2-1; D possibly corresponds to TRBD2 (5 bases). Germline V lookup: CDR1 LNHDA, CDR2 SQIVND (reference sequence). This CDR3 comprises 15 residues. Trimming pared 1 base from V and 2 bases from J, leaving 9 bases between. The CDR3 protein is CASSIGGEPYNEQFF. CDR3 DNA: TGTGCCAGTAGTATAGGGGGAGAACCCTACAATGAGCAGTTCTTC.

The chain is built from TRBV6-1 and TRBJ1-3; TRBD1 matches 8 bases. CDR3 length equals 12 residues. CDR1 is MNHNS, CDR2 SASEGT, per germline. V dropped 8 bases and J dropped 7; count of bases not matched to a gene: 4. The CDR3 loop reads CASGTGGNTIYF. The CDR3 coding sequence is TGTGCCAGCGGGACAGGAGGTAACACCATATATTTT.

V usage is TRBV4-2 and J usage is TRBJ2-3; 9 bases are a match to TRBD2. CDR3 length: 15 residues. Germline CDR1 is LGHNA and CDR2 is YNFKEQ. The V gene end was trimmed by 6 bases and the J gene end by 3 bases; junction bases not matched to a gene: 7. The CDR3 loop is CASRAGGGATDTQYF. The DNA of the CDR3 is TGTGCCAGCAGAGCTGGCGGGGGGGCGACAGATACGCAGTATTTT.

The V and J genes are TRBV7-9 and TRBJ2-1; 12 bases align to TRBD2. The V gene's germline CDR1 is SEHNR and CDR2 FQNEAQ (reference sequence). Losses at the gene ends were 1 base for V and 8 bases for J; bases not matched to a gene: 6. This CDR3 region has 16 residues. The CDR3 region has the DNA TGTGCCAGCAGCTTAGAAGCGACTAGCGGGAGTGATGAGCAGTTCTTC. Protein: CASSLEATSGSDEQFF.

The chain joins TRBV11-2 to TRBJ2-3; D is perhaps TRBD2 (6 bases). Trimming took off 3 bases at V and 0 bases at J, with 13 bases between the two ends. Looked up from germline, CDR1 is SGHAT and CDR2 is FQNNGV. The CDR3 runs 16 residues. CDR3 region: CASSFSMAGSTDTQYF. Here the CDR3 DNA reads TGTGCCAGCAGCTTCAGCATGGCGGGAAGCACAGATACGCAGTATTTT.

The chain couples TRBV27 to TRBJ2-7, with 9 positions matching TRBD2. The junction had 6 bases not matched to a gene; V was cut back by 3 bases and J by 6 bases. The germline CDR1 and CDR2 sequences are MNHEY and SMNVEV (reference sequence). The CDR3 runs to 14 residues. The chain's CDR3 is CASSLIAGDSEQYF. The CDR3 nucleotides are TGTGCCAGCAGTTTGATAGCGGGAGATTCCGAGCAGTACTTC.

Remarks on this clone: The same CDR3 can be traced to other DNA sequences in this sample. The gene calls are TRBV11-2 and TRBJ2-7; TRBD2 aligns across 10 bases. The ends lost 5 bases at V and 6 bases at J; junction bases unmatched: 10. This CDR3 region has 15 residues. CDR1 and CDR2 (germline): SGHAT, FQNNGV. CDR3: CASSLSGRRAGEQYF. DNA of the CDR3: TGTGCCAGCAGCCTTAGCGGGAGGCGGGCGGGCGAGCAGTACTTC.

The chain links TRBV2 to TRBJ2-5; 8 positions match TRBD1. There are 15 residues in the CDR3. J gave up 11 bases and V 1 base, and 12 bases lay outside the gene matches. The germline gives CDR1 SNHLY, CDR2 FYNNEI. CDR3 sequence (DNA): TGTGCCAGCAGTGAAGGGACAGGGTTAGGGAGCAAGCAGTACTTC. It codes for CASSEGTGLGSKQYF. The variable domain in full, completed from reference TRBV2 and TRBJ2-5, reads EPEVTQTPSHQVTQMGQEVILRCVPISNHLYFYWYRQILGQKVEFLVSFYNNEISEKSEIFDDQFSVERPDGSNFTLKIRSTKLEDSAMYFCASSEGTGLGSKQYFGPGTRLLVL.

The rearrangement links TRBV9 to TRBJ1-4; D gene ambiguous. CDR1 SGDLS and CDR2 YYNGEE come from the germline V gene. V lost 0 bases to trimming and J lost 7 bases, with 13 bases between them. The length of the CDR3 is 15 residues. CDR3: CASSVEAGRSEKLFF. The CDR3 nucleotides read TGTGCCAGCAGCGTAGAGGCAGGTAGAAGTGAAAAACTGTTTTTT.

With respect to this clone: The germline gene is not matched at one end of the junction; a read error may be the cause. This chain uses TRBV7-7 with TRBJ2-1, with TRBD2 matching over 15 bases. Germline lookup yields CDR1 SSHAT and CDR2 FNYEAQ (reference sequence). The CDR3 is made up of 16 amino acids. CDR3 protein: CASSLGLAGGHNEQFF. In nucleotides, the CDR3 is TGTGCTAGCAGCTTAGGACTAGCGGGAGGGCACAATGAGCAGTTCTTC.

The V gene is TRBV5-8, the J gene TRBJ2-2, with 7 positions matching TRBD2. The CDR3 length is 15 residues. Germline CDR1 SGHTS, CDR2 YDEGEE. V lost 0 bases to trimming and J lost 5 bases; unmatched junction nucleotides: 4. The CDR3 reads CASSLGLAATGELFF. CDR3 sequence (DNA): TGTGCCAGCAGCTTGGGGCTAGCGGCGACCGGGGAGCTGTTTTTT.

The J gene is TRBJ2-1, the V gene TRBV5-1, with 11 bases fitting TRBD2. The CDR3 runs 17 residues. Germline CDR1 and CDR2: SGHRS and YFSETQ. Trimming took 0 bases from V and 3 from J; bases not matched to a gene: 5. The CDR3 reads CASSLELAGVIYNEQFF. DNA for the CDR3: TGCGCCAGCAGCTTGGAACTAGCGGGAGTTATCTACAATGAGCAGTTCTTC.

The chain links TRBV6-1 to TRBJ2-5; maybe TRBD2 (6 bases). Germline assignment: CDR1 MNHNS and CDR2 SASEGT. With 1 base removed from V and 3 bases from J, the gap between germline ends came to 9 bases. This CDR3 contains 14 residues. The CDR3 sequence: CASSEGVAEETQYF. The CDR3 DNA sequence: TGTGCCAGCAGTGAAGGGGTAGCGGAAGAGACCCAGTACTTC.

This clone was counted a single time. The rearrangement uses TRBV21-1 and TRBJ1-1. TRBV21-1 is a documented pseudogene. The CDR3 length is 19 residues. This CDR3 reads CASSKVGCREDSKDTEAFF. DNA for the CDR3: TGTGCCAGCAGCAAAGTGGGTTGTCGGGAGGATAGTAAGGACACTGAAGCTTTCTTT.

V and J are TRBV9 and TRBJ2-5; 12 bases fit TRBD2. J gave up 1 base and V 4 bases, and 8 bases lay outside the gene matches. The CDR3 runs 17 residues. The V gene's germline CDR1 is SGDLS and CDR2 YYNGEE. CDR3 coding DNA: TGTGCCAGCAGCCAGCGATGGACTAGCGGGGTCCAAGAGACCCAGTACTTC. As protein: CASSQRWTSGVQETQYF.

The chain employs TRBV18 and TRBJ2-7; perhaps TRBD1 as D (5 bases). The CDR3 loop spans 15 amino acids. Trimming left V 3 bases short and J 2 bases short, with 14 bases between. Germline CDR1 KGHSH, CDR2 LQKENI. The CDR3: CASSPQGLGTYEQYF. CDR3 DNA: TGTGCCAGCTCACCCCAGGGTCTAGGGACCTACGAGCAGTACTTC.